This TCR beta chain was observed in a study of blood T cell repertoires in COVID-19. About the study: PBMCs, B-cell-depleted T cells, or T cells provided the cDNA or gDNA that made up the material.

How the authors handled the data: Reference gene primer amplification in the assay estimated nucleated cell counts. Repertoires were generated with immunoSEQ multiplex PCR, while TCRdb's copy carries only in-frame clones and drops some. V and J calls and clone size are copied from that table; D and trimming were computed from the DNA. The table has around 620,000 clones, 90% seen once. The CDR3 sequence is 15 residues long. The V and J ends lost 1 base and 5 bases respectively, with 12 bases between them. The V gene's germline CDR1 is SNHLY and CDR2 FYNNEI. The receptor was derived from a woman in her late teens or twenties with acute or convalescent COVID-19. The genes are TRBV2 and TRBJ2-1, with unresolved D. Sequences were obtained from peripheral blood. The CDR3 loop is CASSEDSRLNNEQFF. DNA of the CDR3: TGTGCCAGCAGTGAAGACAGCCGGTTAAACAATGAGCAGTTCTTC.